The TCR beta chain under discussion was sequenced for a study of T cells after yellow fever vaccination. This clonotype appeared a few times. A single record per CDR3 protein comes from TCRdb applying MiXCR to the 5' RACE reads. The sample lists around 300,000 distinct CDR3 sequences, approximately 12% occurring once. Unmatched junction bases numbered 7, after V lost 4 bases and J lost 5 bases. Germline assignment: CDR1 MNHEY and CDR2 SMNVEV (reference sequence). The CDR3 covers 16 residues. This rearrangement joins TRBV27 to TRBJ2-2; 10 bases are a match to TRBD1. This sequence originates from a man in his thirties or forties who received the YFV17D yellow fever vaccine. The source was CD4+ T cells sorted from PBMCs, collected 45 days after the yellow fever booster vaccination. CDR3 loop: CASSSTGGARTGELFF. CDR3 nucleotide sequence: TGTGCCAGCAGTTCGACAGGGGGCGCGAGGACCGGGGAGCTGTTTTTT.